This T cell receptor beta chain was documented in a study of CD8 T cells in ankylosing spondylitis. This CDR3 has 17 residues. The trim removed 3 bases at V and 8 bases at J, leaving 11 bases unmatched. Whole-study findings and limits: What appeared characteristic of ankylosing spondylitis blood was a TCR beta motif of under 10 highly homologous variants. With a CD8+ phenotype, disease-linked clones were relatively rare in peripheral blood. From matched ankylosing spondylitis synovial fluid, disease-linked clones were reportedly recovered at significantly enriched levels.

In its sample, this clonotype was seen a few times. What it binds is not known. It was by quantitative 5'-RACE with molecular barcodes that TCR beta libraries were made. From the 5' RACE reads, TCRdb called clonotypes with MiXCR, one entry per CDR3 protein. Seen here are under 120,000 distinct CDR3 sequences, nearly 25% observed once, and the top ten hold more than 9%. J is TRBJ2-1 and V is TRBV12-3 or TRBV12-4; TRBD2 matches 12 bases. Input material: synovial fluid, either unsorted or a sorted T cell fraction (not recorded which). The sequence came from a male donor with ankylosing spondylitis. The CDR3 spells CASSFAATSGSFDEQFF. CDR3 sequence (DNA): TGTGCCAGCAGTTTCGCGGCGACTAGCGGGAGTTTCGATGAGCAGTTCTTC.